The 30 T cell receptor beta chains below were found in one sample sequenced in a study of T-cell reconstitution after alpha-beta-depleted transplantation in children. TCRbeta library construction was performed incorporating unique molecular identifiers. TCRdb reanalysed the PCR reads using MiXCR and keeps one entry per CDR3 protein. The table includes roughly 500,000 distinct CDR3 sequences, about 18% detected once. Source: PBMCs from the stem cell graft donor, taken from the stem cell graft. Receptors were obtained from a human donor who donated a stem cell graft to a child with acute lymphoblastic leukemia.

This clonotype occurred a few times. The chain recombines TRBV9 with TRBJ2-1, with 7 nucleotides matching TRBD1. This CDR3 comprises 14 residues. V lost 2 bases, J lost 6 bases, and 5 bases stayed unmatched. From germline, CDR1 is SGDLS and CDR2 YYNGEE. This chain's CDR3 is CASSVLSGGNEQFF. CDR3 DNA sequence: TGTGCCAGCAGCGTTTTATCAGGGGGCAATGAGCAGTTCTTC.

This clonotype turned up a few times. The genes are TRBV12-3 or TRBV12-4 and TRBJ2-1; 10 positions match TRBD2. The CDR3 covers 15 residues. J gave up 6 bases and V 4 bases, and 6 bases lay outside the gene matches. The CDR3 protein is CASSSRVAGGNEQFF. The DNA for the CDR3 is TGTGCCAGCAGTTCTCGAGTAGCGGGAGGCAATGAGCAGTTCTTC.

The chain joins TRBV11-3 to TRBJ2-1; D is perhaps TRBD2 (6 bases). The CDR3 contains 15 residues. Germline CDR1 and CDR2: SGHNT and YENEEA. The V end lost 0 bases, the J end lost 4 bases, and 10 bases lay between the germline ends. In DNA, the CDR3 is TGTGCCAGCAGCTTAGAAGGGACTTTTTACAATGAGCAGTTCTTC. Its translation is CASSLEGTFYNEQFF.

There are many counts of this clonotype. This sequence joins TRBV2 and TRBJ2-1; TRBD2 is a possible D gene (7 bases). CDR3 length equals 12 residues. With 7 bases removed from V and 7 bases from J, the gap between germline ends came to 11 bases. CDR1 and CDR2 from the germline V gene are SNHLY and FYNNEI. CDR3 in DNA: TGTGCCAGCAAGGGGGGACTAAATGAGCAGTTCTTC. Translation: CASKGGLNEQFF.

The chain combines TRBV9 with TRBJ2-1, with 10 bases matching TRBD2. The length of the CDR3 is 17 residues. Germline CDR1 and CDR2: SGDLS and YYNGEE. V lost 0 bases and J lost 4; bases outside the gene matches: 7. For the CDR3, the DNA is TGTGCCAGCAGCGTAGGATTGTGGACTAGCGGATACAATGAGCAGTTCTTC. Its protein product is CASSVGLWTSGYNEQFF.

The chain carries TRBV11-2 and TRBJ2-7; 7 positions match TRBD1. V shed 8 bases, J shed 4 bases, and the junction held 17 bases outside the gene matches. The CDR3 spans 16 residues. Germline CDR1 reads SGHAT; CDR2 reads FQNNGV. CDR3 sequence (DNA): TGTGCCAGCTCCCATCCTAGGGGGCCCAAATATTACGAGCAGTACTTC. Translation: CASSHPRGPKYYEQYF. The entire variable domain, with the rest obtained from reference TRBV11-2 and TRBJ2-7, is as follows: EAGVAQSPRYKIIEKRQSVAFWCNPISGHATLYWYQQILGQGPKLLIQFQNNGVVDDSQLPKDRFSAERLKGVDSTLKIQPAKLEDSAVYLCASSHPRGPKYYEQYFGPGTRLTVT.

This clonotype has only a few counts. The gene calls are TRBV12-3 or TRBV12-4 and TRBJ2-1; tentatively, D is TRBD2 (6 bases). The CDR3 sequence is 14 residues long. The ends were cut back, 3 bases at V and 8 bases at J, with 14 bases in the middle. CDR3 amino acids: CASSLRDSRHEQFF. In nucleotides, the CDR3 is TGTGCCAGCAGTTTGCGGGACTCTCGCCATGAGCAGTTCTTC.

This clonotype has more than one count but fewer than ten. The chain joins TRBV9 to TRBJ2-7, with D unresolved. Germline CDR1 SGDLS, CDR2 YYNGEE. The V end lost 0 bases, the J end lost 6 bases, and 4 bases lay between the germline ends. CDR3 size: 11 residues. DNA for the CDR3: TGTGCCAGCAGCGTAGGGGTCGAGCAGTACTTC. It codes for CASSVGVEQYF.

The CDR3 DNA is TGCAGCGCAGACCCGGGGGGCAATGAGCAGTTCTTC. Protein: CSADPGGNEQFF. V usage is TRBV29-1 and J usage is TRBJ2-1; 7 bases map to TRBD2. The CDR3 sequence is 12 residues long. From germline, CDR1 is SQVTM and CDR2 ANQGSEA. V shed 7 bases and J 6 bases; nucleotides not matched to a gene: 6.

This clonotype was picked up a small number of times. The chain is built from TRBV7-9 and TRBJ2-7; the match to TRBD2 covers 10 bases. V was pared by 0 bases and J by 6 bases, with 2 bases of the junction left unmatched. Germline CDR1 SEHNR, CDR2 FQNEAQ (reference sequence). This CDR3 contains 14 residues. Here the CDR3 DNA reads TGTGCCAGCAGCTTAGCGCTAGCGGGAGTCGAGCAGTACTTC. Amino acids: CASSLALAGVEQYF. Using reference TRBV7-9 and TRBJ2-7 for the parts outside the CDR3, the full variable domain is DTGVSQNPRHKITKRGQNVTFRCDPISEHNRLYWYRQTLGQGPEFLTYFQNEAQLEKSRLLSDRFSAERPKGSFSTLEIQRTEQGDSAMYLCASSLALAGVEQYFGPGTRLTVT.

The gene calls are TRBV18 and TRBJ2-7, with D perhaps matching TRBD1 or TRBD2 (5 bases each). V lost 0 bases and J 2 bases, leaving 17 bases between the germline ends. CDR1 KGHSH and CDR2 LQKENI come from the germline V gene. This CDR3 spans 17 amino acids. The DNA for the CDR3 is TGTGCCAGCTCACCACCTTTTGCGTGGGACCGTACCTACGAGCAGTACTTC. Protein: CASSPPFAWDRTYEQYF.

DNA of the CDR3: TGTGCCACCAGCAGAGATACTAGATTTCAGGGTGAGCAGTTCTTC. Protein: CATSRDTRFQGEQFF. The rearrangement uses TRBV15 and TRBJ2-1; D is tentatively TRBD1 or TRBD2 (5 bases each). CDR3 size: 15 residues. Germline CDR1 reads LNHNV; CDR2 reads YYDKDF (reference sequence). V was pared by 0 bases and J by 9 bases, with 15 bases between.

The CDR3 here is CASSSRGAFTDTQYF. In DNA, the CDR3 is TGTGCCAGCAGCTCGCGCGGAGCCTTTACAGATACGCAGTATTTT. The genes are TRBV11-2 and TRBJ2-3; D is unresolved. Germline loops: CDR1 SGHAT, CDR2 FQNNGV. This CDR3 has 15 residues. The V end lost 4 bases, the J end lost 3 bases, and 14 bases lay between the germline ends. The variable domain in full, with the rest retrieved from reference TRBV11-2 and TRBJ2-3, is EAGVAQSPRYKIIEKRQSVAFWCNPISGHATLYWYQQILGQGPKLLIQFQNNGVVDDSQLPKDRFSAERLKGVDSTLKIQPAKLEDSAVYLCASSSRGAFTDTQYFGPGTRLTVL.

The sample holds one count of this clonotype. This sequence joins TRBV6-5 and TRBJ2-7, with D possibly TRBD1 on 5 matching bases. The CDR3 extends over 13 amino acids. Germline CDR1 MNHEY, CDR2 SVGAGI. The V and J ends lost 3 bases and 5 bases respectively, with 11 bases between them. The CDR3 sequence is CASSYYQGNEQYF. The CDR3 DNA follows: TGTGCCAGCAGTTATTACCAGGGCAACGAGCAGTACTTC.

V is TRBV2 and J is TRBJ2-1, with no clear D. The V gene lost 6 bases and the J gene lost 0 bases, with 9 bases spanning the gap. This CDR3 region has 14 residues. CDR1 and CDR2 from the germline V gene are SNHLY and FYNNEI. The CDR3 reads CASRDPDSYNEQFF. CDR3 coding DNA: TGTGCCAGCAGAGACCCGGACTCCTACAATGAGCAGTTCTTC. Full variable domain (remainder filled in from reference TRBV2 and TRBJ2-1): EPEVTQTPSHQVTQMGQEVILRCVPISNHLYFYWYRQILGQKVEFLVSFYNNEISEKSEIFDDQFSVERPDGSNFTLKIRSTKLEDSAMYFCASRDPDSYNEQFFGPGTRLTVL.

The gene calls are TRBV2 and TRBJ2-4; the D gene is possibly TRBD1 (6 bases). The V gene lost 6 bases and the J gene lost 0 bases, with 9 bases spanning the gap. Germline V CDR1 and CDR2: SNHLY, FYNNEI. The CDR3 has 14 residues. Here the CDR3 reads CASRTGLAKNIQYF. DNA of the CDR3: TGTGCCAGCAGGACAGGATTAGCCAAAAACATTCAGTACTTC.

There are a few counts of this clonotype. This rearrangement joins TRBV27 to TRBJ1-1; TRBD1 is a possible D gene (5 bases). V was pared by 3 bases and J by 3 bases, with 14 bases between. There are 15 residues in the CDR3. The germline CDR1 and CDR2 sequences are MNHEY and SMNVEV (reference sequence). The DNA of the CDR3 is TGTGCCAGCAGTTTGATCAGGGATCGGGACACTGAAGCTTTCTTT. Residues: CASSLIRDRDTEAFF.

The rearrangement uses TRBV11-2 and TRBJ2-7; 12 bases match TRBD2. Germline trimming cut 2 bases from V and 4 bases from J; bases unmatched to any gene: 15. CDR1 is SGHAT, CDR2 FQNNGV, per germline. The CDR3 is made up of 19 amino acids. CDR3 in DNA: TGTGCCAGCAGCTTAAACCGCCCTTATTCTAGCGGGAGGGGGTACGAGCAGTACTTC. It translates to CASSLNRPYSSGRGYEQYF.

This clonotype showed up many times. CDR3 nucleotide sequence: TGTGCCAGCAGTCCAAGGACAGGGGGCACTGAAGCTTTCTTT. Protein sequence: CASSPRTGGTEAFF. This chain joins TRBV18 and TRBJ1-1; 10 nucleotides agree with TRBD1. Germline loops: CDR1 KGHSH, CDR2 LQKENI. There are 14 residues in the CDR3. V shed 8 bases, J shed 4 bases, and the junction held 7 bases outside the gene matches.

V is TRBV20-1 and J is TRBJ2-7; no clear D gene. This CDR3 spans 11 amino acids. Trimming removed 6 bases at V and 7 bases at J, with 13 bases between. Germline lookup yields CDR1 DFQATT and CDR2 SNEGSKA (reference sequence). In DNA, the CDR3 is TGCAGTGCCTCGGCTCCGAGGGAGCAGTACTTC. Residues: CSASAPREQYF.

The chain combines TRBV6-1 with TRBJ2-7, with TRBD1 matching over 8 bases. CDR3 size: 17 residues. The germline V gene encodes CDR1 MNHNS and CDR2 SASEGT. With 1 base clipped from V and 8 bases from J, the junction kept 16 bases outside the gene matches. The CDR3 region is CASSEGYGQGPLLKQYF. Here the CDR3 DNA reads TGTGCCAGCAGTGAAGGATACGGACAGGGCCCCCTCTTGAAGCAGTACTTC.

The V and J genes are TRBV20-1 and TRBJ2-7; tentatively, D is TRBD1 or TRBD2 (5 bases each). CDR1 and CDR2 (germline): DFQATT, SNEGSKA (reference sequence). Trimming left V 3 bases short and J 6 bases short, with 24 bases between. The CDR3 is made up of 16 amino acids. The CDR3 coding sequence is TGCAGTGCTAGGGGGGATTGGCTGGGATTGCGGTCCGAGCAGTACTTC. Its protein is CSARGDWLGLRSEQYF.

V gene TRBV7-3 combines with J gene TRBJ1-2; 7 bases are a match to TRBD1. Germline V gene lookup returns CDR1 SGHTA and CDR2 FQGTGA. The CDR3 extends over 14 amino acids. Germline trimming cut 4 bases from V and 8 bases from J; bases unmatched to any gene: 10. In DNA form, the CDR3 reads TGTGCCAGCAGCTCTGACAGGGACCCGTACGGCTACACCTTC. Amino acids: CASSSDRDPYGYTF.

The genes are TRBV4-2 and TRBJ2-3; maybe TRBD2 (5 bases). Trimming cost V 0 bases and J 6 bases, with 22 bases left between them. The germline gives CDR1 LGHNA, CDR2 YNFKEQ. This CDR3 region has 18 residues. The CDR3 DNA is TGTGCCAGCAGCCAAGAAGGCCAATGGGAGCGGCCGTCGGATACGCAGTATTTT. This translates into CASSQEGQWERPSDTQYF.

The V and J genes are TRBV4-1 and TRBJ2-5; TRBD2 is a possible D gene (5 bases). There are 22 residues in the CDR3. Germline CDR1 MGHRA, CDR2 YSYEKL. V lost 0 bases, J lost 5 bases, and 34 bases lay in between. The CDR3 loop is CASSQDGVLGSGPSLLDETQYF. CDR3 bases: TGCGCCAGCAGCCAAGACGGGGTCTTAGGGAGTGGCCCTTCCCTCCTCGATGAGACCCAGTACTTC.

This chain uses TRBV29-1 with TRBJ1-1, with D possibly matching TRBD1 (6 bases). This CDR3 is 12 amino acids long. Germline V gene data show CDR1 as SQVTM and CDR2 as ANQGSEA. The V gene lost 7 bases and the J gene lost 4 bases, with 13 bases spanning the gap. The CDR3 DNA sequence: TGCAGCGATACTTCAGGGGTCACTGAAGCTTTCTTT. This sequence encodes CSDTSGVTEAFF.

The table lists this clonotype with many counts. The chain recombines TRBV6-4 with TRBJ1-2; TRBD1 might be the D (6 bases). V was shortened by 5 bases and J by 8 bases, with 15 bases between the two germline ends. Germline V gene data show CDR1 as MRHNA and CDR2 as SNTAGT. The CDR3 sequence is 13 residues long. The CDR3 region is CASSTDRISGYTF. The CDR3 bases are TGTGCCAGCAGTACAGACAGGATAAGCGGCTACACCTTC.

The gene calls are TRBV27 and TRBJ2-7; no reliable D call. The CDR3 sequence is 13 residues long. V was pared by 4 bases and J by 4 bases, with 11 bases between. Germline CDR1 MNHEY, CDR2 SMNVEV (reference sequence). The CDR3 nucleotides are TGTGCCAGCAGTTCAAATGTCGATTACGAGCAGTACTTC. It encodes CASSSNVDYEQYF.

The chain joins TRBV27 to TRBJ2-7; 7 bases are a match to TRBD2. Germline V gene data show CDR1 as MNHEY and CDR2 as SMNVEV (reference sequence). The junction had 8 bases not matched to a gene; V was cut back by 2 bases and J by 7 bases. This CDR3 is 14 amino acids long. The CDR3 is CASSLGGSFVEQYF. The CDR3 DNA follows: TGTGCCAGCAGTTTAGGCGGGAGCTTTGTGGAGCAGTACTTC.

CDR3 in amino acids: CAISDYEQYF. As DNA, the CDR3 is TGTGCCATCAGCGACTACGAGCAGTACTTC. The rearrangement joins TRBV10-3 to TRBJ2-7; D is ambiguous. Trimming cost V 6 bases and J 3 bases, with 3 bases left between them. The CDR3 length is 10 residues. The germline gives CDR1 ENHRY, CDR2 SYGVKD.